This T cell receptor (beta chain) stems from a study of PD-L1 blockade in urothelial cancer. Time point denoted: pretreatment peripheral blood. Profiling relied on immunoSEQ multiplex PCR, and the TCRdb table lists in-frame clones only, not all of them. Of over 75,000 clones listed, more than 80% are singletons. The V gene lost 4 bases and the J gene lost 3 bases, with 13 bases spanning the gap. Germline V CDR1 and CDR2: SGHKS, YYEKEE (reference sequence). The CDR3 is 14 residues long. This specimen consisted of PBMCs, obtained around atezolizumab (anti-PD-L1) treatment. J is TRBJ1-2 and V is TRBV5-5; no firm D call. The TCR was taken from an elderly woman with urothelial cancer. The CDR3 DNA follows: TGTGCCAGCAGCCTCGATCCCCGGGACTATGGCTACACCTTC. Protein: CASSLDPRDYGYTF.